The T cell receptor (beta chain) described here comes from a study of blood T cells in healthy people across ages. About this clonotype itself: Its antigen is undetermined. At one end, the junction sequence differs from germline, possibly due to a read error.

The study, taken as a whole, reports: Percentage of naive T cells showed a strong correlation with TCR beta diversity. While age rose, TCR beta diversity per million T cells dropped in a roughly linear way. Diversity was higher, and naive CD4+ cells more numerous, in long-lived donors than in aged donors.

A J-beta primer mix and a sample-barcoded 5' primer were used in a second PCR of about 6 to 12 cycles. Every individual sample yielded 2.5 million or more paired-end reads (each containing CDR3). TCRdb itself ran the 5' RACE reads through MiXCR, one entry per CDR3 protein. The sample contains 650,000 to 900,000 distinct CDR3 sequences, about 62% of which appear only once. The sequenced sample consisted of blood. This clonotype originated in a man in his thirties or forties in good health.

The CDR3 bases are TGTGCCAGCAGCGTGGAGAGGATTAGCACAGATACGCGGTATTTT. Translating it yields CASSVERISTDTRYF. The J gene is TRBJ2-3, the V gene TRBV7-9, with D uncertain. This CDR3 is built from 15 residues. Germline V lookup: CDR1 SEHNR, CDR2 FQNEAQ (reference sequence).